The rows below give T cell receptor beta chains drawn from one sample of a study of prognosis after radiotherapy for stage I lung cancer. TCRdb independently ran MiXCR on the multiplex PCR reads; one entry per CDR3 protein. The top ten clones hold about 23% of a sample with 15,000 or so distinct CDR3 sequences, around 31% of them seen once. Sequences were derived from PBMCs, sampled before or after stereotactic body radiation therapy (not recorded which). The origin of the receptors is a donor of 50 years or more with non-small cell lung cancer. CDR3s include the opening cysteine and the closing phenylalanine or tryptophan. The D gene is left open where the match is weak. Some rows have no size entry. The others give once, few or many, or a class for an expanded clone.

j_call clone_size d_call v_call cdr3_aa cdr3_nt
TRBJ1-1 many . TRBV4-1 CASSQASTGGTEAFF TGCGCCAGCAGCCAAGCGTCCACGGGGGGCACTGAAGCTTTCTTT
TRBJ2-3 medium-sized TRBD1 TRBV11-2 CASSFGDRGADTQYF TGTGCCAGCAGCTTCGGGGACAGGGGCGCAGATACGCAGTATTTT
TRBJ1-1 once . TRBV5-1 CASSRGGGSTEAFF TGCGCCAGCAGCCGTGGGGGTGGTTCTACTGAAGCTTTCTTT
TRBJ1-1 many TRBD1 TRBV2 CASTMGTGGAFF TGTGCCAGCACCATGGGGACAGGGGGGGCTTTCTTT
TRBJ2-1 . . TRBV7-2 CAKSLNPVYNEQFF TGTGCCAAAAGCTTAAACCCAGTATACAATGAGCAGTTCTTC
TRBJ2-2 . TRBD1 TRBV7-9 CASRNPRGTWLVELFF TGTGCCAGCAGAAACCCCAGGGGGACATGGCTCGTGGAGCTGTTTTTT
TRBJ2-7 medium-sized TRBD2 TRBV11-2 CASSLEGGSTPYEQYF TGTGCCAGCAGCTTAGAGGGCGGGAGTACCCCCTACGAGCAGTACTTC
TRBJ2-7 many . TRBV3-1 CASSQSGHAYEQYF TGTGCCAGCAGCCAATCGGGACACGCCTACGAGCAGTACTTC
TRBJ2-5 many TRBD2 TRBV29-1 CSVENSGRGETQYF TGCAGCGTTGAAAATAGCGGGAGAGGCGAGACCCAGTACTTC
TRBJ2-1 . . TRBV12-3/TRBV12-4 CAIIPSDSYNEQFF TGTGCCATCATACCTAGCGACTCCTACAATGAGCAGTTCTTC
TRBJ2-7 many . TRBV27 CASSANPLIREQYF TGTGCCAGCAGTGCCAACCCACTTATCCGCGAGCAGTACTTC
TRBJ1-1 many . TRBV19 CASSFQMNTEAFF TGTGCCAGTAGCTTTCAGATGAACACTGAAGCTTTCTTT
TRBJ1-1 many TRBD1 TRBV18 CASTTDRGTEAFF TGTGCCAGCACGACGGACAGGGGCACTGAAGCTTTCTTT
TRBJ2-5 many TRBD1 TRBV6-1 CASRGQGKETQYF TGTGCCAGCAGGGGACAGGGAAAAGAGACCCAGTACTTC
TRBJ2-7 . . TRBV6-1 CASISRTHRPYERYF TGTGCCAGCATTTCTCGGACACACCGGCCCTACGAGCGGTACTTC
TRBJ2-7 many TRBD1 TRBV4-1 CASSLGQGSYEQYF TGCGCCAGCAGCCTCGGACAGGGCTCCTACGAGCAGTACTTC
TRBJ2-1 . . TRBV2 CASNEGYNEQFF TGTGCCAGTAATGAGGGATACAATGAGCAGTTCTTC
TRBJ2-1 many TRBD2 TRBV6-1 CASSLAGEANEQFF TGTGCCAGCAGCCTAGCGGGAGAGGCGAATGAGCAGTTCTTC
TRBJ2-1 many TRBD2 TRBV28 CASSLSAGGTSDEQFF TGTGCCAGCAGTTTATCAGCGGGAGGGACCTCGGATGAGCAGTTCTTC
TRBJ2-7 many . TRBV30 CAWSETNSYEQYF TGTGCCTGGAGTGAGACTAACTCCTACGAGCAGTACTTC
TRBJ2-1 many TRBD1 TRBV7-8 CASSFQTGPYNEQFF TGTGCCAGCAGCTTCCAGACAGGGCCCTACAATGAGCAGTTCTTC
TRBJ2-2 . . TRBV2 CASAKVCANTGELFF TGTGCCAGCGCTAAAGTGTGTGCGAACACCGGGGAGCTGTTTTTT
TRBJ2-7 many . TRBV7-2 CASSNQYEQYF TGTGCCAGCAGCAACCAGTACGAGCAGTACTTC
TRBJ2-1 medium-sized TRBD2 TRBV30 CAWGSSGRGDYNEQFF TGTGCCTGGGGATCTAGCGGGAGGGGGGACTACAATGAGCAGTTCTTC
TRBJ2-6 once . TRBV28 CASSLVGTGANVLTF TGTGCCAGCAGTTTAGTCGGGACTGGGGCCAACGTCCTGACTTTC
TRBJ2-5 many . TRBV7-9 CASTIGLAPPETQYF TGTGCCAGCACCATCGGACTTGCTCCTCCAGAGACCCAGTACTTC
TRBJ1-2 many . TRBV20-1 CSAETQPNYGYTF TGCAGTGCCGAGACACAACCCAACTATGGCTACACCTTC
TRBJ1-1 many TRBD1 TRBV18 CASSRSTGGGSDTEAFF TGTGCCAGCTCACGATCGACAGGGGGCGGGTCGGACACTGAAGCTTTCTTT
TRBJ1-3 many TRBD1 TRBV5-1 CASSFDRGGGNTIYF TGCGCCAGCAGCTTCGACAGGGGTGGTGGAAACACCATATATTTT
TRBJ2-1 many TRBD2 TRBV5-6 CAPSGRPYNEQFF TGTGCCCCTAGCGGGAGACCCTACAATGAGCAGTTCTTC
TRBJ1-4 many . TRBV27 CASSPGRVNGEKLFF TGTGCCAGCAGCCCGGGCCGGGTGAATGGCGAAAAACTGTTTTTT
TRBJ2-2 medium-sized TRBD2 TRBV20-1 CSARLARREYTGELFF TGCAGTGCTAGACTTGCCCGGCGGGAGTACACCGGGGAGCTGTTTTTT
TRBJ2-7 many . TRBV19 CASSSGYEQYF TGTGCCAGTAGTTCGGGATACGAGCAGTACTTC
TRBJ1-2 many . TRBV20-1 CSAKSGFGYGYTF TGCAGTGCAAAGTCAGGGTTTGGCTATGGCTACACCTTC
TRBJ2-1 many TRBD1 TRBV10-3 CAISGDRYDNEQFF TGTGCCATCAGTGGGGACAGGTACGACAATGAGCAGTTCTTC
TRBJ1-6 many . TRBV3-1 CASSRSVGVSPLHF TGTGCCAGCAGTCGAAGTGTAGGGGTTTCACCCCTCCACTTT
TRBJ2-5 . . TRBV20-1 CSAPRLEGRGGETQYF TGCAGTGCTCCTAGACTAGAGGGAAGGGGGGGTGAGACCCAGTACTTC
TRBJ1-5 many . TRBV19 CASSIGANQPQHF TGTGCCAGTAGTATAGGGGCGAATCAGCCCCAGCATTTT
TRBJ2-1 many TRBD1 TRBV6-1 CASSEATGLDNEQFF TGTGCCAGCAGTGAAGCGACAGGGCTCGACAATGAGCAGTTCTTC
TRBJ2-1 . TRBD2 TRBV11-1 CASLSLSSGRNNEQFF TGTGCCAGCCTTAGTTTGTCTAGCGGGAGAAACAATGAGCAGTTCTTC
TRBJ2-1 many . TRBV6-1 CASSESLGSPYNEQFF TGTGCCAGCAGTGAATCTTTAGGCAGCCCCTACAATGAGCAGTTCTTC
TRBJ2-3 . . TRBV6-2/TRBV6-3 CTSSYSRQGSTDKQYF TGTACCAGCAGTTACTCGAGGCAGGGGAGCACAGATAAGCAGTATTTT
TRBJ1-4 many TRBD1 TRBV5-6 CASSLTGQGQNEKLFF TGTGCCAGCAGCCTGACGGGACAGGGGCAGAATGAAAAACTGTTTTTT
TRBJ2-5 many TRBD1 TRBV7-2 CASSLGAGRGFETQYF TGTGCCAGCAGCCTAGGGGCCGGCAGGGGGTTCGAGACCCAGTACTTC
TRBJ2-2 . . TRBV20-1 CSARFPGSNTGDLLF TGCAGTGCTAGATTCCCCGGGTCAAACACCGGGGATCTGCTTTTT
TRBJ2-2 many TRBD1 TRBV20-1 CSALRPGQGSGELSF TGCAGTGCTCTCAGACCGGGACAGGGTTCCGGGGAGCTGTCTTTT
TRBJ1-4 many . TRBV5-1 CASSAGGASGEKLFF TGCGCCAGCAGCGCTGGTGGGGCATCGGGTGAAAAACTGTTTTTT
TRBJ1-6 medium-sized TRBD1 TRBV28 CASSFRGGPLHF TGTGCCAGCAGTTTCAGGGGGGGACCCCTCCACTTT
TRBJ2-3 many TRBD1 TRBV3-1 CASSQGWTGDTQYF TGTGCCAGCAGCCAAGGCTGGACAGGAGATACGCAGTATTTT